A single sample is the source of the 2 T cell receptor beta chains below, sequenced in a study of graft-versus-host responses after intestinal transplantation. Assay used: immunoSEQ multiplex PCR; TCRdb lists only in-frame clones, some missing. The top ten clones hold approximately 0.3% of a sample with about 88,000 clones, 91% of them seen once. These receptors lack a known antigen. Sequences were derived from unstimulated CD4+ T cells sorted from spleen or lymph node cells, sampled before transplant. These TCRs come from a human donor who was the organ donor for an intestinal transplant.

J is TRBJ1-1 and V is TRBV5-1, with 9 bases fitting TRBD1. V lost 4 bases to trimming and J lost 5 bases; unmatched junction nucleotides: 6. The CDR3 is 14 residues long. Germline V lookup: CDR1 SGHRS, CDR2 YFSETQ. The CDR3 is CASSASTGGTEAFF. The CDR3 nucleotides are TGCGCCAGCAGCGCCTCGACAGGGGGGACTGAAGCTTTCTTT.

Written as DNA, the CDR3 is TGCAGTGCTAGCCCCAGGTACGAGCAGTACTTC. This codes for CSASPRYEQYF. The chain joins TRBV20-1 to TRBJ2-7; D is unclear. Germline loops: CDR1 DFQATT, CDR2 SNEGSKA (reference sequence). CDR3 length: 11 amino acids. V dropped 3 bases and J dropped 4 bases, with 7 bases sitting between them.